Listed below are T cell receptor beta chains from one sample, sequenced in a study of cytomegalovirus exposure and HLA in healthy donors. The assay was immunoSEQ multiplex PCR, and TCRdb's table has in-frame clones only and misses some. The sample includes 96,000 or so clones, approximately 72% of them seen just once. Sequencing was done on a sample of PBMCs. The receptor source for this set is a woman aged 70-85 years in good health and CMV-seropositive. The CDR3 runs from the conserved cysteine through the conserved F or W. D genes are given only for firm matches. Not all rows give a size; the values are once, few, many and, for expanded clones, a class.

d_call	v_call	clone_size	j_call	cdr3_aa	cdr3_nt
.	TRBV4-3	.	TRBJ1-2	CASSQEAANYGYTF	TGCGCCAGCAGCCAAGAGGCCGCAAACTATGGCTACACCTTC
.	TRBV11-2	.	TRBJ1-1	CASSLSRAQGYTEAFF	TGTGCCAGCAGCTTATCCAGGGCCCAGGGGTACACTGAAGCTTTCTTT
TRBD1	TRBV6-4	.	TRBJ1-1	CASRAATGVTEAFF	TGTGCCAGCCGAGCAGCGACAGGGGTCACTGAAGCTTTCTTT
TRBD1	TRBV7-9	.	TRBJ1-1	CASSFTGGHTEAFF	TGTGCCAGCAGCTTTACAGGGGGCCACACTGAAGCTTTCTTT
TRBD1	TRBV19	.	TRBJ1-6	CASSPAGTGNSPLHF	TGTGCCAGTAGTCCTGCCGGGACAGGAAATTCACCCCTCCACTTT
TRBD1	TRBV28	few	TRBJ2-5	CASSPGQGRRETQYF	TGTGCCAGCAGTCCGGGACAGGGGCGGAGAGAGACCCAGTACTTC
TRBD1	TRBV6-1	.	TRBJ1-4	CASSEEGGQGRVKLFF	TGTGCCAGCAGTGAAGAGGGGGGACAGGGAAGAGTAAAACTGTTTTTT
TRBD1	TRBV19	few	TRBJ2-3	CASRNRGPSTDTQYF	TGTGCCAGTAGGAACAGGGGGCCTAGCACAGATACGCAGTATTTT
.	TRBV28	.	TRBJ2-1	CASSSAGQSSYNEQFF	TGTGCCAGCAGTTCGGCAGGGCAAAGCTCCTACAATGAGCAGTTCTTC
TRBD1	TRBV4-1	.	TRBJ2-5	CASSQDPPSGTGTIRETQYF	TGCGCCAGCAGCCAAGATCCGCCGTCGGGGACAGGTACAATAAGAGAGACCCAGTACTTC
.	TRBV6-5	.	TRBJ1-2	CASSEGGDIYGYTF	TGTGCCAGCAGTGAAGGTGGGGACATCTATGGCTACACCTTC
.	TRBV5-1	once	TRBJ2-5	CASSPGSAQTQYF	TGCGCCAGCAGCCCGGGGTCCGCACAGACCCAGTACTTC
TRBD2	TRBV6-5	.	TRBJ2-1	CASSRRLAGNEQFF	TGTGCCAGCAGCCGGCGTCTAGCGGGAAATGAGCAGTTCTTC
.	TRBV28	.	TRBJ2-5	CASSLRGATQYF	TGTGCCAGCAGTTTACGGGGGGCGACCCAGTACTTC
.	TRBV11-2	.	TRBJ2-7	CASGRREPYEQYF	TGTGCCAGTGGGAGGAGGGAACCCTACGAGCAGTACTTC
.	TRBV18	.	TRBJ2-4	CASSPEGPIQYF	TGTGCCAGCTCACCAGAGGGCCCGATTCAGTACTTC
TRBD1	TRBV5-4	.	TRBJ2-7	CASSLSQGDYEQYF	TGTGCCAGCAGCTTATCCCAGGGGGACTACGAGCAGTACTTC
.	TRBV10-1	.	TRBJ1-3	CASSDSAGNTIYF	TGCGCCAGCAGTGATAGCGCTGGAAACACCATATATTTT
.	TRBV7-2	.	TRBJ2-4	CASSPTWAVRNIQYF	TGTGCCAGCAGCCCAACCTGGGCAGTCAGGAACATTCAGTACTTC
.	TRBV7-9	.	TRBJ1-2	CSSSLGGRGTLNYGYTF	TGTTCCAGCAGCTTAGGCGGCAGGGGCACCCTTAACTATGGCTACACCTTC
TRBD1	TRBV19	.	TRBJ1-5	CASSQGQGRPQHF	TGTGCCAGTAGCCAGGGACAGGGGCGTCCCCAGCATTTT
.	TRBV4-1	.	TRBJ2-7	CASSQFPPPGDYEQYF	TGCGCCAGCAGCCAATTCCCCCCCCCGGGGGACTACGAGCAGTACTTC
.	TRBV19	.	TRBJ1-4	CASRLAGALREKLFF	TGTGCCAGTAGGCTTGCAGGGGCCCTCCGCGAAAAACTGTTTTTT
.	TRBV18	few	TRBJ2-3	CASSPLLPGSTDTQYF	TGTGCCAGCTCACCACTGCTACCGGGGAGCACAGATACGCAGTATTTT
.	TRBV5-1	.	TRBJ2-1	CASNKGFMDNEQFF	TGCGCCAGCAACAAGGGGTTCATGGACAATGAGCAGTTCTTC
.	TRBV30	.	TRBJ1-1	CAWSVSQNTEAFF	TGTGCCTGGAGTGTATCCCAGAACACTGAAGCTTTCTTT
.	TRBV5-4	.	TRBJ2-2	CASSLGRNTGELFF	TGTGCCAGCAGCTTGGGTAGAAACACCGGGGAGCTGTTTTTT
.	TRBV7-7	.	TRBJ2-1	CASSLGWGEHNEQFF	TGTGCTAGCAGCTTAGGGTGGGGGGAACACAATGAGCAGTTCTTC
TRBD1	TRBV10-3	few	TRBJ2-3	CAISEGTGADTQYF	TGTGCCATCAGTGAAGGCACAGGGGCAGATACGCAGTATTTT
TRBD2	TRBV7-9	.	TRBJ2-3	CASSFSGSADTQYF	TGTGCCAGCAGCTTTAGCGGGAGTGCAGATACGCAGTATTTT
TRBD2	TRBV5-6	.	TRBJ2-3	CASSPQLAGGPLSTDTQYF	TGTGCCAGCAGCCCTCAACTAGCGGGAGGGCCCCTTTCCACAGATACGCAGTATTTT
TRBD1	TRBV9	few	TRBJ2-7	CASSEGAGQAYEQYF	TGTGCCAGCAGCGAGGGGGCGGGACAGGCATACGAGCAGTACTTC
TRBD2	TRBV4-2	.	TRBJ2-3	CASSQGRLASPDTQYF	TGTGCCAGCAGCCAAGGGAGACTAGCCTCCCCAGATACGCAGTATTTT
TRBD1	TRBV5-8	.	TRBJ2-7	CASSPGQGKEQYF	TGTGCCAGCAGCCCGGGACAGGGTAAGGAGCAGTACTTC
TRBD1	TRBV27	.	TRBJ1-6	CASSPGTGGSSYNSPLHF	TGTGCCAGCAGTCCCGGGACAGGGGGGAGCTCCTATAATTCACCCCTCCACTTT
.	TRBV11-2	.	TRBJ1-4	CASSPGTSSTNEKLFF	TGTGCCAGCAGCCCAGGAACGAGTTCAACTAATGAAAAACTGTTTTTT
.	TRBV19	.	TRBJ2-7	CASRVDTLIGEQYF	TGTGCCAGTAGGGTCGACACGTTGATTGGGGAGCAGTACTTC
TRBD2	TRBV5-6	.	TRBJ2-5	CASSLVILASGSETQYF	TGTGCCAGCAGCTTGGTTATTTTGGCTAGCGGGAGCGAGACCCAGTACTTC
.	TRBV5-6	few	TRBJ2-1	CASSHLGSSYNEQFF	TGTGCCAGCAGCCACCTCGGGAGCTCCTACAATGAGCAGTTCTTC
.	TRBV6-1	.	TRBJ2-1	CASSQGLAYNEQFF	TGTGCCAGCAGTCAGGGACTCGCATACAATGAGCAGTTCTTC